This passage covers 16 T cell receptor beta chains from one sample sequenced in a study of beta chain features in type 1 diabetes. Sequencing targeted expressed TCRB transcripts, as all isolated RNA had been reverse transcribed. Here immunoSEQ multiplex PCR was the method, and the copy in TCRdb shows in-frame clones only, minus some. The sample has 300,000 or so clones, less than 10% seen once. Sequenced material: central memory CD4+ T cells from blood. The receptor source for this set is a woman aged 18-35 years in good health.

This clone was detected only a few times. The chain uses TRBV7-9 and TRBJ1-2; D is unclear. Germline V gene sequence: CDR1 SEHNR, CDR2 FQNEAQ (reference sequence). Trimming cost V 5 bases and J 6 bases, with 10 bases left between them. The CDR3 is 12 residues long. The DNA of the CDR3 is TGTGCCAGCAGCCTTGACGGTGATGGCTACACCTTC. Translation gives CASSLDGDGYTF.

The CDR3 nucleotides are TGTGCCAGCAGTCCCGGGACTCTCAGAAGCGCCGAGCAGTACTTC. Its translation: CASSPGTLRSAEQYF. The genes are TRBV28 and TRBJ2-7; the D gene is possibly TRBD2 (6 bases). The CDR3 covers 15 residues. CDR1 MDHEN and CDR2 SYDVKM come from the germline V gene. The V end lost 5 bases, the J end lost 6 bases, and 20 bases lay between the germline ends.

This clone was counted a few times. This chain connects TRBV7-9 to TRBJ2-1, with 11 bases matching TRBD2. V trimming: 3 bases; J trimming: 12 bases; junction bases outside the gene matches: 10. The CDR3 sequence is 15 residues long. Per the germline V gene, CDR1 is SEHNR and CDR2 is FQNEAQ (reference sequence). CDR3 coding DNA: TGTGCCAGCAGCTTCGGACTAGCGGGTTCGGTAGGGCAGTTCTTC. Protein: CASSFGLAGSVGQFF. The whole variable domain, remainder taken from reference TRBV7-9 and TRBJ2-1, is DTGVSQNPRHKITKRGQNVTFRCDPISEHNRLYWYRQTLGQGPEFLTYFQNEAQLEKSRLLSDRFSAERPKGSFSTLEIQRTEQGDSAMYLCASSFGLAGSVGQFFGPGTRLTVL.

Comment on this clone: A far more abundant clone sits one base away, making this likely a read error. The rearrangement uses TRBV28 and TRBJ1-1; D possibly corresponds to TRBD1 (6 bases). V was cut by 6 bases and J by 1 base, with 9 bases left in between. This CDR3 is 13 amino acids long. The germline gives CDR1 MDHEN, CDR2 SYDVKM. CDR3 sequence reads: CASSSTGNTEAFF. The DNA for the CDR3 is TGTGCCAGCAGCTCGACAGGGAACACTGAAGCTTTCTTT.

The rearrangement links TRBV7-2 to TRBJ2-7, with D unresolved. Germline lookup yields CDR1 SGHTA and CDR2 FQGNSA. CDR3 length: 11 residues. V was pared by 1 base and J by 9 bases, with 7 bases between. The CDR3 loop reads CASSLDRVQYF. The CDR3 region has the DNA TGTGCCAGCAGCTTAGATCGAGTGCAGTACTTC.

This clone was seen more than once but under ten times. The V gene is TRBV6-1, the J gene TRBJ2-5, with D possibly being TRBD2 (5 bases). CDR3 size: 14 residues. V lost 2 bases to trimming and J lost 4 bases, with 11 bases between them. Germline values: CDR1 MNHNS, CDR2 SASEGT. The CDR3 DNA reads TGTGCCAGCAGTGAATTGGCGGGCCGAGAGACCCAGTACTTC. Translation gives CASSELAGRETQYF.

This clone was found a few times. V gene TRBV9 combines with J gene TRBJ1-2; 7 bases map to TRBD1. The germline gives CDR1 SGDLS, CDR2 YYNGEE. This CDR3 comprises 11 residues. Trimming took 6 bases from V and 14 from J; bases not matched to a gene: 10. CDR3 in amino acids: CASMRQGMVTF. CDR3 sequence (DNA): TGTGCCAGCATGCGACAGGGTATGGTGACCTTC.

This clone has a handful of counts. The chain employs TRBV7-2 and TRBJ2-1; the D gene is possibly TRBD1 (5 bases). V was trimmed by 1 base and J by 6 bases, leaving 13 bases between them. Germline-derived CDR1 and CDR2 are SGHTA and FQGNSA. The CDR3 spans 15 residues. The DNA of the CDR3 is TGTGCCAGCAGCTTAGTAGGCAGGGTGGGCAATGAGCAGTTCTTC. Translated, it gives CASSLVGRVGNEQFF.

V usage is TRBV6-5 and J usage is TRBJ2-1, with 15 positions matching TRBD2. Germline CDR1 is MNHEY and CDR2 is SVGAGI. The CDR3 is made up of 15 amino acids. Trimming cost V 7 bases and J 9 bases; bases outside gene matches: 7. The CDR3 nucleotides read TGTGCCAGCAACCAGGGGACTAGCGGGAGGTCTGAGCAGTTCTTC. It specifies CASNQGTSGRSEQFF.

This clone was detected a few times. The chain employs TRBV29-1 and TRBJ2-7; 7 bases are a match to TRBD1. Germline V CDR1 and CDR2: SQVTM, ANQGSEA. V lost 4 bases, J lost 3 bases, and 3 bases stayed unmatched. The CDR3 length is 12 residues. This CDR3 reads CSVGQGGYEQYF. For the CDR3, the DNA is TGCAGCGTTGGACAGGGCGGCTACGAGCAGTACTTC.

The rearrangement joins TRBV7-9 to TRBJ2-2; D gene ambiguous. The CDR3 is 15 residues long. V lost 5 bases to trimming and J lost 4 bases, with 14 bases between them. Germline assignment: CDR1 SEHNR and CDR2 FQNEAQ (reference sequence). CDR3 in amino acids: CASSPGSFLTGELFF. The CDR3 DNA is TGTGCCAGCAGCCCCGGGTCCTTCCTCACCGGGGAGCTGTTTTTT. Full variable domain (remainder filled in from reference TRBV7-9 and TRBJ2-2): DTGVSQNPRHKITKRGQNVTFRCDPISEHNRLYWYRQTLGQGPEFLTYFQNEAQLEKSRLLSDRFSAERPKGSFSTLEIQRTEQGDSAMYLCASSPGSFLTGELFFGEGSRLTVL.

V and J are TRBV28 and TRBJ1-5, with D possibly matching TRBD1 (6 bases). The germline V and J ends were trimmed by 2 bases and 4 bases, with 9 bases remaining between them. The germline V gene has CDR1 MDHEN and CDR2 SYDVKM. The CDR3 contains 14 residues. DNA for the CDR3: TGTGCCAGCAGTTTAGACACAGGGAATCAGCCCCAGCATTTT. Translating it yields CASSLDTGNQPQHF. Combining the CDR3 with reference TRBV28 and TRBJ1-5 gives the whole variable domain DVKVTQSSRYLVKRTGEKVFLECVQDMDHENMFWYRQDPGLGLRLIYFSYDVKMKEKGDIPEGYSVSREKKERFSLILESASTNQTSMYLCASSLDTGNQPQHFGDGTRLSIL.

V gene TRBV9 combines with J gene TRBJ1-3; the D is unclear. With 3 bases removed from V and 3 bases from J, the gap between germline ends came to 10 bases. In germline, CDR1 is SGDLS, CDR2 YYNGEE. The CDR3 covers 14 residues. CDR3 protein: CASSAEMSGNTIYF. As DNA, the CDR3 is TGTGCCAGCAGCGCTGAGATGAGTGGAAACACCATATATTTT.

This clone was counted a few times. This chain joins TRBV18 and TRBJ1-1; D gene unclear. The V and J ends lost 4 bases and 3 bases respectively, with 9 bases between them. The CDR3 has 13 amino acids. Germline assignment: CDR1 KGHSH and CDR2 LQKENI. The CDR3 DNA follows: TGTGCCAGCTCACTCTCCGTAGACACTGAAGCTTTCTTT. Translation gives CASSLSVDTEAFF.

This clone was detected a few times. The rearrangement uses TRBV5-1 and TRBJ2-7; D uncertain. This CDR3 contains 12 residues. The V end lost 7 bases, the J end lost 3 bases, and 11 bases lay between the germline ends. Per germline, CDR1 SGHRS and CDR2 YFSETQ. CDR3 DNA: TGCGCCAGCCCGGCCGGAAACTACGAGCAGTACTTC. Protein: CASPAGNYEQYF.

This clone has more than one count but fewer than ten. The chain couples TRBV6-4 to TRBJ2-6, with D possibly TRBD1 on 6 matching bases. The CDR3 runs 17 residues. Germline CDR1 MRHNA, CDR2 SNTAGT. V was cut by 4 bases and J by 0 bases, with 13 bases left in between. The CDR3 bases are TGTGCCAGCAGTGTCCAGGGGTTAAGCTCTGGGGCCAACGTCCTGACTTTC. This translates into CASSVQGLSSGANVLTF.